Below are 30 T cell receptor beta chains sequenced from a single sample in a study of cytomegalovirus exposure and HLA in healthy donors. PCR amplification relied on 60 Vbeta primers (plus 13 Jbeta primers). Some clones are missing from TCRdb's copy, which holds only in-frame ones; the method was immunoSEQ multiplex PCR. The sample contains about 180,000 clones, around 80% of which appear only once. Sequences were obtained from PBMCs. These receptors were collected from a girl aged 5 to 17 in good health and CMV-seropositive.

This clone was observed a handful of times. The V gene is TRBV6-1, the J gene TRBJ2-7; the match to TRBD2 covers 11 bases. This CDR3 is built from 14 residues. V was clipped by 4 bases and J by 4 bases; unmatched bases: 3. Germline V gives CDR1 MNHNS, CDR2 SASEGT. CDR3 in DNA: TGTGCCAGCAGTGTGACTAGCGGGACTTACGAGCAGTACTTC. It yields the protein CASSVTSGTYEQYF.

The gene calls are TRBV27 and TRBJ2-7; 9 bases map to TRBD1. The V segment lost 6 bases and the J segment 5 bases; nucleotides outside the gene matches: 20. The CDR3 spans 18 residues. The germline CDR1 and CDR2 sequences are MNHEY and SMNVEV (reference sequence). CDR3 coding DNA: TGTGCCAGCAGCAGTTTAGGAATACGTCGGGACAGGGCACACGAGCAGTACTTC. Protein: CASSSLGIRRDRAHEQYF.

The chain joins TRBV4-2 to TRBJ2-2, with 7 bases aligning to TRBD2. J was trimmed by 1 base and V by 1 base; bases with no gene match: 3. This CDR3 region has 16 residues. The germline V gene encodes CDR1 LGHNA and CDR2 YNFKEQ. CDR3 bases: TGTGCCAGCAGCCAAGCAGGGAGGGTGAACACCGGGGAGCTGTTTTTT. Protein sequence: CASSQAGRVNTGELFF.

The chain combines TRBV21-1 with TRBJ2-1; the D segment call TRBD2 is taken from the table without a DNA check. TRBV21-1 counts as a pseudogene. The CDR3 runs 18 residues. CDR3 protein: CASSKLLHRRGSYNEQFF. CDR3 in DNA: TGTGCCAGCAGCAAACTCCTTCATCGGCGCGGTTCCTACAATGAGCAGTTCTTC.

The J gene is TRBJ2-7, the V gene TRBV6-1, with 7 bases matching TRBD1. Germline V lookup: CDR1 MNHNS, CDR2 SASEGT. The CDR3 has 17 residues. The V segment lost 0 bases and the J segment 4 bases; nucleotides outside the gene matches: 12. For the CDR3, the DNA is TGTGCCAGCAGTGAAGCTAGTGGATGGGACAGTCCGTACGAGCAGTACTTC. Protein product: CASSEASGWDSPYEQYF.

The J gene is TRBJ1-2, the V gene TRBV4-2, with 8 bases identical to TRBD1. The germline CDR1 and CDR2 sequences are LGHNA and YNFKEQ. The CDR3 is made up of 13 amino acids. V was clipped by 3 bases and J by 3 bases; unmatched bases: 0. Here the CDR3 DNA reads TGTGCCAGCAGCCAGGGACAGGACTATGGCTACACCTTC. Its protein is CASSQGQDYGYTF.

The CDR3 DNA reads as TGTGCCAGTAGTTCCCGGACTAGCGGGAGGGGGGGTGAGCAGTTCTTC. It translates to CASSSRTSGRGGEQFF. The chain has TRBV19 and TRBJ2-1; TRBD2 aligns across 15 bases. The CDR3 runs to 16 residues. V shed 5 bases and J 9 bases; nucleotides not matched to a gene: 8. Germline CDR1 and CDR2: LNHDA and SQIVND (reference sequence).

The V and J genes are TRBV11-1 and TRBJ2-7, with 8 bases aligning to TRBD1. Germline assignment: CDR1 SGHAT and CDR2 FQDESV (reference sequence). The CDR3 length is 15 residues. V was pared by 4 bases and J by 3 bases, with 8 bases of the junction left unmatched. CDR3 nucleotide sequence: TGTGCCAGCAGCTCCCAGGCCACAGGGGGCTACGAGCAGTACTTC. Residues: CASSSQATGGYEQYF. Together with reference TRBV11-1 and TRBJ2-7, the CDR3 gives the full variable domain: EAEVAQSPRYKITEKSQAVAFWCDPISGHATLYWYRQILGQGPELLVQFQDESVVDDSQLPKDRFSAERLKGVDSTLKIQPAELGDSAMYLCASSSQATGGYEQYFGPGTRLTVT.

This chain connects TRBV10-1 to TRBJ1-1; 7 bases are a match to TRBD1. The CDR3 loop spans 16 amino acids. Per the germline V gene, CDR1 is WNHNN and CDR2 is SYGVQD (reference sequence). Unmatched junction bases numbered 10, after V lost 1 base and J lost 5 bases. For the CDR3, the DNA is TGCGCCAGCAGTGAGTGGGACAGACAAAATAGGACTGAAGCTTTCTTT. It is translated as CASSEWDRQNRTEAFF.

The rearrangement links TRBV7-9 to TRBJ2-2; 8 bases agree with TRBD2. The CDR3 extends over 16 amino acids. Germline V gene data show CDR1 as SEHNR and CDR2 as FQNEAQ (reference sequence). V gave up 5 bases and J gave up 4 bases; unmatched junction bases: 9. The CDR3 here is CASSRREGEGTGELFF. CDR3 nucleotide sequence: TGTGCCAGCAGCCGTCGGGAGGGAGAGGGCACCGGGGAGCTGTTTTTT.

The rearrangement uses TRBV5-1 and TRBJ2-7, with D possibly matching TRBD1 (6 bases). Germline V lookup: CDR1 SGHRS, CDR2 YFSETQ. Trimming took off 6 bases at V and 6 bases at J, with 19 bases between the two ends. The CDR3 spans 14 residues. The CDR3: CASTATQGFGEQYF. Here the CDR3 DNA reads TGCGCCAGCACCGCAACACAGGGATTCGGCGAGCAGTACTTC.

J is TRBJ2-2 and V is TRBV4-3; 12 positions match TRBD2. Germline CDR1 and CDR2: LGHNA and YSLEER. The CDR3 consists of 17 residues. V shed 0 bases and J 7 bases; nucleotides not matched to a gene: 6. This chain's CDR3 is CASSQDASGRANGELFF. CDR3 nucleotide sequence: TGCGCCAGCAGCCAAGATGCTAGCGGGAGGGCAAACGGGGAGCTGTTTTTT.

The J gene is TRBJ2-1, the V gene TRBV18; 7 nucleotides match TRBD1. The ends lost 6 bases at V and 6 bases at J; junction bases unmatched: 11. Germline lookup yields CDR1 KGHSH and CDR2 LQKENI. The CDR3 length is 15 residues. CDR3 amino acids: CASSSTGTDGNEQFF. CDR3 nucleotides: TGTGCCAGCTCCTCGACAGGGACCGACGGCAATGAGCAGTTCTTC.

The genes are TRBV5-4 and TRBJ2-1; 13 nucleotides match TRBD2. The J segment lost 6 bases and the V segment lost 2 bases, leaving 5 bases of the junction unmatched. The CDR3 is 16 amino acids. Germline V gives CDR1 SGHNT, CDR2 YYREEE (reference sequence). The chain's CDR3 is CASSLLAGGPLNEQFF. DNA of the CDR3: TGTGCCAGCAGCTTACTAGCGGGAGGGCCCCTCAATGAGCAGTTCTTC.

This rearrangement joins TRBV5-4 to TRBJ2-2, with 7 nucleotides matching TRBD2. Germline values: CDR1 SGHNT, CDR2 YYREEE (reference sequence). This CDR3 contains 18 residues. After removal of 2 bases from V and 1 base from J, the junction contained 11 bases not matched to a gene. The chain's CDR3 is CASSFLMASGMNTGELFF. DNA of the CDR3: TGTGCCAGCAGCTTTTTGATGGCTAGCGGCATGAACACCGGGGAGCTGTTTTTT.

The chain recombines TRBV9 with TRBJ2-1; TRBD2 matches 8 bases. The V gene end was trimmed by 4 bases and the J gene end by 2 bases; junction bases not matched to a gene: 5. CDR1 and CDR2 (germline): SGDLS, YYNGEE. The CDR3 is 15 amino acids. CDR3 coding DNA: TGTGCCAGCAGCACCCCTAGCGGGCCCTACAATGAGCAGTTCTTC. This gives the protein CASSTPSGPYNEQFF. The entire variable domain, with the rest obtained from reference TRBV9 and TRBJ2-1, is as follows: DSGVTQTPKHLITATGQRVTLRCSPRSGDLSVYWYQQSLDQGLQFLIQYYNGEERAKGNILERFSAQQFPDLHSELNLSSLELGDSALYFCASSTPSGPYNEQFFGPGTRLTVL.

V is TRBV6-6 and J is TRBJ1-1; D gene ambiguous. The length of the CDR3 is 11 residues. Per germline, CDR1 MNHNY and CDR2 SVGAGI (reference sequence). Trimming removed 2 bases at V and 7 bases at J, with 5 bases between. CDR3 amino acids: CASSYSVEAFF. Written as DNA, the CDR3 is TGTGCCAGCAGTTACAGCGTTGAAGCTTTCTTT.

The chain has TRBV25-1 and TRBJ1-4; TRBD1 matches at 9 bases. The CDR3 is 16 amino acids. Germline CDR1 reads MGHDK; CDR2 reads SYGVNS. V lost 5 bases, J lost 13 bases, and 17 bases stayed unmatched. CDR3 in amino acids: CASSPPLPGQGKPLFF. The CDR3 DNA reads TGTGCCAGCAGTCCCCCTCTACCGGGACAGGGTAAGCCACTGTTTTTT. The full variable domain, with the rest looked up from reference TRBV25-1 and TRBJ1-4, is EADIYQTPRYLVIGTGKKITLECSQTMGHDKMYWYQQDPGMELHLIHYSYGVNSTEKGDLSSESTVSRIRTEHFPLTLESARPSHTSQYLCASSPPLPGQGKPLFFGSGTQLSVL.

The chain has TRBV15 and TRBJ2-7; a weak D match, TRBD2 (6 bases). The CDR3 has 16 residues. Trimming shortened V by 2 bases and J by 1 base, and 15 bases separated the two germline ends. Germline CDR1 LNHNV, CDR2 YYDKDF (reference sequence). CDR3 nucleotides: TGTGCCACCAGCAGATACCCGGAGGGGTCTTCCTACGAGCAGTACTTC. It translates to CATSRYPEGSSYEQYF. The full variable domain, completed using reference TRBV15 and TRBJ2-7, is DAMVIQNPRYQVTQFGKPVTLSCSQTLNHNVMYWYQQKSSQAPKLLFHYYDKDFNNEADTPDNFQSRRPNTSFCFLDIRSPGLGDTAMYLCATSRYPEGSSYEQYFGPGTRLTVT.

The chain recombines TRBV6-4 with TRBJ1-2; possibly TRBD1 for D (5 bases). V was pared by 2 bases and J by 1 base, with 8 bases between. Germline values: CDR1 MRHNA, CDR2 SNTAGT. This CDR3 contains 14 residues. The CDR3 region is CASSDGQGNYGYTF. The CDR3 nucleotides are TGTGCCAGCAGTGACGGGCAGGGTAACTATGGCTACACCTTC.

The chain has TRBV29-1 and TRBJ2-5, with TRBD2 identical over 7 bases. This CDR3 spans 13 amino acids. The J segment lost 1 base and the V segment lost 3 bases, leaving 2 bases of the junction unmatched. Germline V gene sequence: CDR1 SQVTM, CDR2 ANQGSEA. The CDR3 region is CSVELAAQETQYF. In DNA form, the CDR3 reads TGCAGCGTTGAGCTAGCGGCCCAAGAGACCCAGTACTTC.

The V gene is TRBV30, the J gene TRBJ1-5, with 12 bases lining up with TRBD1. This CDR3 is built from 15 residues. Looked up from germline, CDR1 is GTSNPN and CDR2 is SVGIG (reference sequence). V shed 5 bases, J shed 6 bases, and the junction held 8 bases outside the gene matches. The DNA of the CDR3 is TGTGCCTGGGCGGTAGGGACAGGGGGCTTTCAGCCCCAGCATTTT. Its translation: CAWAVGTGGFQPQHF.

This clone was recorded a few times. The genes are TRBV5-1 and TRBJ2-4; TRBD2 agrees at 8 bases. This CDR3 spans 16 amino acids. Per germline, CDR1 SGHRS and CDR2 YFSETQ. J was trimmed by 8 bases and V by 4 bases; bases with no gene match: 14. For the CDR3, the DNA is TGCGCCAGCAGCCATTCTCCAGCGGGGGAAGGGGACATTCAGTACTTC. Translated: CASSHSPAGEGDIQYF.

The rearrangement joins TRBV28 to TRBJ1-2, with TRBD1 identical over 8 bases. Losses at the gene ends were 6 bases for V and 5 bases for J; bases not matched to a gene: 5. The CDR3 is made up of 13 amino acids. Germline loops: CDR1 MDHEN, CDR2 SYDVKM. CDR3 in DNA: TGTGCCAGCAGCCTACAGGGGGTTTATGGCTACACCTTC. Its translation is CASSLQGVYGYTF.

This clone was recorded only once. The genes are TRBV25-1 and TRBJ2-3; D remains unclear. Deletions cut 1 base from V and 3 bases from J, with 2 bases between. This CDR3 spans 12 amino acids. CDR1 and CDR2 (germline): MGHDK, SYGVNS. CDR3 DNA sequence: TGTGCCAGCAGTGAATCGACAGATACGCAGTATTTT. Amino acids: CASSESTDTQYF.

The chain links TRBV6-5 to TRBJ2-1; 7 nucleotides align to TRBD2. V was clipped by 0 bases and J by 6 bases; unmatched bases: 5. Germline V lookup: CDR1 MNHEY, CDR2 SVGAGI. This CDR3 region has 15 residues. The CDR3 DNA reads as TGTGCCAGCAGTTACTCGCGACTAGCTCTCAATGAGCAGTTCTTC. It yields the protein CASSYSRLALNEQFF.

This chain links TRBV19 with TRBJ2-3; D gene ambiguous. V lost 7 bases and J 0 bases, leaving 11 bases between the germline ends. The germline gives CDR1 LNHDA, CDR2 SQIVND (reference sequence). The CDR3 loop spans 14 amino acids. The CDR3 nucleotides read TGTGCCAGTAAACTAACGGGTAGCACAGATACGCAGTATTTT. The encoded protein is CASKLTGSTDTQYF.

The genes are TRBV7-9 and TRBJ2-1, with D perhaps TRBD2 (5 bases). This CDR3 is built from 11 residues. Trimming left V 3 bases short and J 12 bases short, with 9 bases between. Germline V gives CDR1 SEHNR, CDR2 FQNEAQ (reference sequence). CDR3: CASSLLGGQFF. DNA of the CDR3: TGTGCCAGCAGCTTGTTAGGAGGGCAGTTCTTC.

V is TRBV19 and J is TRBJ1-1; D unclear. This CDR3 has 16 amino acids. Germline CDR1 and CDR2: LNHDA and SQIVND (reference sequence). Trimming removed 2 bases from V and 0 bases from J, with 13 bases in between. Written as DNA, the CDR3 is TGTGCCAGTAGTATAAGCGGGGAGGGAATGAACACTGAAGCTTTCTTT. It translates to CASSISGEGMNTEAFF.

This CDR3 is CASSLSGFNQPQHF. In DNA form, the CDR3 reads TGTGCCAGCAGTTTATCGGGCTTCAATCAGCCCCAGCATTTT. The J gene is TRBJ1-5, the V gene TRBV27; D gene uncertain. The CDR3 is 14 residues long. The V end lost 0 bases, the J end lost 3 bases, and 6 bases lay between the germline ends. Germline values: CDR1 MNHEY, CDR2 SMNVEV (reference sequence).